This record looks at one T cell receptor (beta chain) sequence and its context. These data come from a study of blood T cell repertoires in COVID-19. Using immunoSEQ multiplex PCR, the repertoire was profiled, and TCRdb retains in-frame clones only, with some absent. The data show over 80,000 clones, 90% to 95% seen once. Trimming took 4 bases from V and 4 from J, leaving 19 bases between them. Per the germline V gene, CDR1 is SGHAT and CDR2 is FQDESV (reference sequence). CDR3 length: 16 residues. Sequencing used peripheral blood. This chain links TRBV11-1 with TRBJ1-1, with D perhaps matching TRBD1 (6 bases). This clonotype was sampled from a man in his sixties with acute or convalescent COVID-19. The CDR3: CASSSRTDSGGTEAFF. DNA of the CDR3: TGTGCCAGCAGCTCCAGGACAGATTCCGGAGGCACTGAAGCTTTCTTT.